The 27 T cell receptor beta chains listed next were all sequenced from one sample in a study of patients and donors after allogeneic stem cell transplantation. TCRdb recomputed calls from the RT-PCR reads with MiXCR, one row per CDR3 protein. The sample has about a million distinct CDR3 sequences; more than 15% are singletons. The sequenced sample was blood, either unsorted or a sorted T cell fraction (not recorded which). Receptors were obtained from a human donor who was either an allogeneic HSCT recipient or a stem cell or donor lymphocyte infusion donor (not recorded which). It is not recorded whose cells these are; they may come from a transplant donor.

The chain is built from TRBV27 and TRBJ1-3; no firm D call. The CDR3 loop spans 14 amino acids. V was pared by 7 bases and J by 0 bases, with 10 bases between. The germline V gene encodes CDR1 MNHEY and CDR2 SMNVEV (reference sequence). The CDR3 region is CASMVYLSGNTIYF. For the CDR3, the DNA is TGTGCCAGCATGGTGTACCTCTCTGGAAACACCATATATTTT.

This sequence joins TRBV24-1 and TRBJ1-5, with D tentatively TRBD1 (5 bases). V lost 3 bases to trimming and J lost 10 bases, with 27 bases between them. Germline V gene sequence: CDR1 KGHDR, CDR2 SFDVKD. The CDR3 spans 18 residues. CDR3 nucleotides: TGTGCCACCAGTGATCCCAACAGGTACCACCTAGCAATCAGCCCCCAGCATTTT. Its protein is CATSDPNRYHLAISPQHF.

This clonotype was seen a few times. J is TRBJ2-2 and V is TRBV9; 8 bases line up with TRBD2. The CDR3 extends over 16 amino acids. The trim removed 4 bases at V and 0 bases at J, leaving 5 bases unmatched. Germline V lookup: CDR1 SGDLS, CDR2 YYNGEE. CDR3 bases: TGTGCCAGCAGCACCGGACTAGCCGCGAACACCGGGGAGCTGTTTTTT. This codes for CASSTGLAANTGELFF.

This clonotype turned up a few times. This chain links TRBV9 with TRBJ2-1; D remains unclear. The CDR3 runs to 13 residues. Trimming cost V 3 bases and J 6 bases, with 10 bases left between them. The germline V gene encodes CDR1 SGDLS and CDR2 YYNGEE. CDR3 DNA sequence: TGTGCCAGCAGCGGAAGCTTACCCAATGAGCAGTTCTTC. Its translation is CASSGSLPNEQFF. Looking up the rest from reference TRBV9 and TRBJ2-1 gives the full variable domain: DSGVTQTPKHLITATGQRVTLRCSPRSGDLSVYWYQQSLDQGLQFLIQYYNGEERAKGNILERFSAQQFPDLHSELNLSSLELGDSALYFCASSGSLPNEQFFGPGTRLTVL.

This clonotype was counted only a few times. This rearrangement joins TRBV7-2 to TRBJ1-4, with D unresolved. The V gene lost 8 bases and the J gene lost 7 bases, with 14 bases spanning the gap. This CDR3 spans 13 amino acids. Germline CDR1 reads SGHTA; CDR2 reads FQGNSA. The CDR3 spells CASWKFDTEKLFF. CDR3 bases: TGTGCCAGCTGGAAGTTCGATACTGAAAAACTGTTTTTT.

This clonotype appeared a few times. The chain carries TRBV6-5 and TRBJ2-2; 10 nucleotides line up with TRBD2. The germline V gene has CDR1 MNHEY and CDR2 SVGAGI. The CDR3 has 18 residues. After removal of 4 bases from V and 2 bases from J, the junction contained 10 bases not matched to a gene. As DNA, the CDR3 is TGTGCCAGCAGTTTAGCGGGGGGTAATGGATACAACACCGGGGAGCTGTTTTTT. This translates into CASSLAGGNGYNTGELFF.

As concerns this clonotype: A much bigger clone sits one base away, suggesting this may be a read error. This chain links TRBV12-3 or TRBV12-4 with TRBJ2-1; 7 bases match TRBD2. The V segment lost 7 bases and the J segment 4 bases; nucleotides outside the gene matches: 10. The CDR3 length is 15 residues. As DNA, the CDR3 is TGTGCCAGCAAGGTTCTGGCTAGCGGTTACAATGAGCAGTTCTTC. Protein sequence: CASKVLASGYNEQFF.

This clonotype turned up a few times. This rearrangement joins TRBV6-1 to TRBJ1-1; possibly TRBD1 for D (6 bases). V was pared by 5 bases and J by 4 bases, with 14 bases between. The CDR3 has 14 residues. Germline values: CDR1 MNHNS, CDR2 SASEGT. The CDR3 DNA is TGTGCCAGCAGTCGCAAACAGGGTACCACTGAAGCTTTCTTT. Its translation: CASSRKQGTTEAFF.

This chain connects TRBV4-1 to TRBJ1-2; a possible D gene is TRBD1 (5 bases). The germline V gene encodes CDR1 MGHRA and CDR2 YSYEKL. This CDR3 is built from 15 residues. Deletions cut 0 bases from V and 4 bases from J, with 12 bases between. The CDR3 protein is CASSQDPPGPYGYTF. The CDR3 bases are TGCGCCAGCAGCCAAGATCCCCCGGGACCCTATGGCTACACCTTC.

This clonotype has more than one count but fewer than ten. The chain joins TRBV7-2 to TRBJ2-3; TRBD2 is a possible D gene (6 bases). CDR1 and CDR2 from the germline V gene are SGHTA and FQGNSA. Trimming took off 0 bases at V and 0 bases at J, with 16 bases between the two ends. This CDR3 has 18 residues. The CDR3: CASSLATFPGGSTDTQYF. The CDR3 bases are TGTGCCAGCAGCTTAGCGACCTTCCCAGGAGGGAGCACAGATACGCAGTATTTT.

This clonotype showed up just once. The germline gene is not matched at one end of the junction; a read error may be the cause. The rearrangement links TRBV5-1 to TRBJ2-3; D is unclear. Germline loops: CDR1 SGHRS, CDR2 YFSETQ. This CDR3 has 12 amino acids. DNA of the CDR3: TGCACCAGCAGCTTGGCTAGAGATACGCAGTATTTT. The encoded protein is CTSSLARDTQYF.

The rearrangement links TRBV9 to TRBJ2-3; no definite D call. The V end was cut by 0 bases, the J end by 1 base, with 12 bases between. This CDR3 is built from 16 residues. Germline assignment: CDR1 SGDLS and CDR2 YYNGEE. The chain's CDR3 is CASSVAPRARTDTQYF. The CDR3 nucleotides read TGTGCCAGCAGCGTAGCCCCAAGGGCCCGCACAGATACGCAGTATTTT.

This chain links TRBV5-1 with TRBJ2-2, with D perhaps TRBD1 (5 bases). V dropped 0 bases and J dropped 4 bases, with 13 bases sitting between them. The germline V gene has CDR1 SGHRS and CDR2 YFSETQ. This CDR3 has 16 amino acids. The CDR3 nucleotides read TGCGCCAGCAGCTTGGAAAGGGGAAGGATCACCGGGGAGCTGTTTTTT. Amino acids: CASSLERGRITGELFF.

The chain carries TRBV15 and TRBJ2-3; D call uncertain. Germline V lookup: CDR1 LNHNV, CDR2 YYDKDF (reference sequence). V was trimmed by 3 bases and J by 4 bases, leaving 8 bases between them. The CDR3 totals 13 residues. CDR3 in amino acids: CATSRIGADTQYF. In DNA, the CDR3 is TGTGCCACCAGCAGGATTGGGGCAGATACGCAGTATTTT.

This rearrangement joins TRBV11-2 to TRBJ2-6; 8 nucleotides agree with TRBD1. J lost 2 bases, V lost 5 bases, and 11 bases had no gene match. The CDR3 sequence is 18 residues long. CDR1 is SGHAT and CDR2 is FQNNGV in the germline V gene. The CDR3 bases are TGTGCCAGCAGCGAAAGGGGGGACAGGATAGCTGGGGCCAACGTCCTGACTTTC. It encodes CASSERGDRIAGANVLTF.

This clonotype showed up just a few times. This chain joins TRBV25-1 and TRBJ1-2; D perhaps matches TRBD1 (6 bases). The CDR3 length is 13 residues. V was clipped by 6 bases and J by 4 bases, with 12 bases between them. CDR1 and CDR2 (germline): MGHDK, SYGVNS. The CDR3 coding sequence is TGTGCCAGCAGCAAGGGGGGCGGCTATGGCTACACCTTC. Residues: CASSKGGGYGYTF.

The V and J genes are TRBV12-3 or TRBV12-4 and TRBJ2-1; 12 nucleotides match TRBD2. After removal of 2 bases from V and 5 bases from J, the junction contained 4 bases not matched to a gene. This CDR3 contains 16 residues. This CDR3 is CASSLTSGGIHNEQFF. In DNA form, the CDR3 reads TGTGCCAGCAGTTTAACTAGCGGGGGGATTCACAATGAGCAGTTCTTC.

This clonotype was observed a few times. The chain couples TRBV7-2 to TRBJ2-3; 14 bases map to TRBD2. Germline V gene sequence: CDR1 SGHTA, CDR2 FQGNSA. Trimming removed 0 bases from V and 2 bases from J; junction bases left unmatched: 13. The CDR3 length is 21 residues. The CDR3 DNA is TGTGCCAGCAGCTTAGCGGGACTAGCGGGGGCCAAGAGCATCAACACAGATACGCAGTATTTT. Translated: CASSLAGLAGAKSINTDTQYF.

V and J are TRBV20-1 and TRBJ2-1; D gene unclear. The CDR3 sequence is 15 residues long. The ends were cut back, 0 bases at V and 4 bases at J, with 13 bases in the middle. The V gene's germline CDR1 is DFQATT and CDR2 SNEGSKA (reference sequence). CDR3 loop: CSARDAALGYNEQFF. The CDR3 DNA reads TGCAGTGCTAGAGACGCGGCCCTTGGGTACAATGAGCAGTTCTTC.

This clonotype was observed a few times. The chain has TRBV18 and TRBJ2-2; D is possibly TRBD2 (6 bases). Trimming left V 0 bases short and J 0 bases short, with 11 bases between. Germline values: CDR1 KGHSH, CDR2 LQKENI. CDR3 length: 17 amino acids. CDR3 sequence reads: CASSPPVEGPNTGELFF. DNA for the CDR3: TGTGCCAGCTCACCACCCGTGGAGGGGCCGAACACCGGGGAGCTGTTTTTT.

The J gene is TRBJ2-7, the V gene TRBV14; D call uncertain. The CDR3 sequence is 11 residues long. V was clipped by 2 bases and J by 6 bases, with 5 bases between them. The germline V gene has CDR1 SGHDN and CDR2 FVKESK. The CDR3, as DNA: TGTGCCAGCAGCCAATTGTCCGAGCAGTACTTC. Translation gives CASSQLSEQYF. The full variable domain, with the rest looked up from reference TRBV14 and TRBJ2-7, is EAGVTQFPSHSVIEKGQTVTLRCDPISGHDNLYWYRRVMGKEIKFLLHFVKESKQDESGMPNNRFLAERTGGTYSTLKVQPAELEDSGVYFCASSQLSEQYFGPGTRLTVT.

This clonotype came up a few times. The rearrangement uses TRBV6-5 and TRBJ1-4; the D is unclear. Germline V gene sequence: CDR1 MNHEY, CDR2 SVGAGI. The CDR3 has 18 amino acids. Deletions cut 0 bases from V and 0 bases from J, with 14 bases between. CDR3 in amino acids: CASSYSPVSQTTNEKLFF. The CDR3 DNA reads as TGTGCCAGCAGTTACTCCCCCGTCAGTCAGACAACTAATGAAAAACTGTTTTTT.

The chain uses TRBV6-1 and TRBJ2-7, with TRBD2 matching 10 bases. J lost 6 bases, V lost 8 bases, and 16 bases had no gene match. CDR3 size: 16 residues. Looked up from germline, CDR1 is MNHNS and CDR2 is SASEGT. CDR3 in DNA: TGTGCCAGCCAAAGGAACAAACTAGCGGGGCTAGGCGAGCAGTACTTC. Encoded protein: CASQRNKLAGLGEQYF.

This clonotype was seen many times. The rearrangement joins TRBV5-1 to TRBJ2-1; TRBD2 matches at 10 bases. CDR1 is SGHRS and CDR2 is YFSETQ in the germline V gene. The CDR3 length is 15 residues. The V and J ends lost 2 bases and 2 bases, in that order; junction bases with no gene match: 1. CDR3: CASSFTSGAYNEQFF. CDR3 DNA: TGCGCCAGCAGCTTTACTAGCGGGGCCTACAATGAGCAGTTCTTC.

This rearrangement joins TRBV5-1 to TRBJ2-1, with 9 bases identical to TRBD2. Germline-derived CDR1 and CDR2 are SGHRS and YFSETQ. This CDR3 has 17 residues. J gave up 8 bases and V 0 bases, and 12 bases lay outside the gene matches. The CDR3 spells CASSLVLAGLAEDEQFF. CDR3 DNA sequence: TGCGCCAGCAGCTTGGTGTTAGCGGGACTAGCTGAGGATGAGCAGTTCTTC.

The chain combines TRBV20-1 with TRBJ1-1; D not resolved. Germline V gives CDR1 DFQATT, CDR2 SNEGSKA (reference sequence). The germline V and J ends were trimmed by 6 bases and 8 bases, with 13 bases remaining between them. The CDR3 consists of 11 residues. The CDR3 sequence: CSAHPGREAFF. CDR3 sequence (DNA): TGCAGTGCCCACCCGGGAAGGGAAGCTTTCTTT.

The chain carries TRBV13 and TRBJ2-7; 9 bases match TRBD2. The germline V gene has CDR1 PRHDT and CDR2 FYEKMQ (reference sequence). J was trimmed by 3 bases and V by 4 bases; bases with no gene match: 10. This CDR3 contains 16 residues. CDR3 DNA sequence: TGTGCCAGCAGCTCCAAACTTAGCGGGAGCCTCTACGAGCAGTACTTC. This translates into CASSSKLSGSLYEQYF.